This passage covers 32 T cell receptor beta chains from one sample sequenced in a study of blood T cell repertoires in COVID-19. TCRdb keeps only in-frame clones here, not all; method: immunoSEQ multiplex PCR. This repertoire shows 35,000 to 50,000 clones, approximately 90% found once; its top ten account for 4.3%. Sequences were obtained from peripheral blood. The receptor source for this set is a man in his 60s with acute or convalescent COVID-19.

This sequence joins TRBV7-2 and TRBJ2-3, with 10 positions matching TRBD2. The CDR3 runs to 17 residues. CDR1 is SGHTA, CDR2 FQGNSA, per germline. Trimming removed 5 bases from V and 2 bases from J; junction bases left unmatched: 10. The CDR3, as DNA: TGTGCCAGCAGCCCATATAGCGGGGGGCTAACCACAGATACGCAGTATTTT. Translated: CASSPYSGGLTTDTQYF.

About this clone itself: This sample includes further DNA sequences coding for the same CDR3. The J gene is TRBJ1-4, the V gene TRBV9, with TRBD1 matching over 10 bases. The V gene's germline CDR1 is SGDLS and CDR2 YYNGEE. This CDR3 is built from 15 residues. The V gene end was trimmed by 0 bases and the J gene end by 6 bases; junction bases not matched to a gene: 2. The DNA for the CDR3 is TGTGCCAGCAGCGTAGACGGGACAGGGGATGAAAAACTGTTTTTT. Translating gives CASSVDGTGDEKLFF.

This chain connects TRBV19 to TRBJ1-4; perhaps TRBD1 as D (5 bases). Trimming pared 6 bases from V and 8 bases from J, leaving 16 bases between. CDR3 length equals 14 residues. CDR1 LNHDA and CDR2 SQIVND come from the germline V gene (reference sequence). Here the CDR3 reads CASSQGGFEEKLFF. The CDR3 region has the DNA TGTGCCAGTAGCCAGGGAGGGTTTGAGGAAAAACTGTTTTTT.

This chain joins TRBV10-3 and TRBJ2-5, with D possibly matching TRBD1 (5 bases). The germline V gene encodes CDR1 ENHRY and CDR2 SYGVKD. V was clipped by 2 bases and J by 3 bases, with 7 bases between them. The length of the CDR3 is 13 residues. Written as DNA, the CDR3 is TGTGCCATCAGTGAGAGCAGGGAAGAGACCCAGTACTTC. It specifies CAISESREETQYF.

This chain's CDR3 is CATQGAYNSPLHF. The CDR3 DNA follows: TGTGCCACCCAGGGGGCTTACAATTCACCCCTCCACTTT. The J gene is TRBJ1-6, the V gene TRBV24-1; the match to TRBD1 covers 8 bases. This CDR3 spans 13 amino acids. V was clipped by 9 bases and J by 7 bases; unmatched bases: 4. The germline gives CDR1 KGHDR, CDR2 SFDVKD.

The chain couples TRBV24-1 to TRBJ2-2, with no clear D. CDR3 size: 13 residues. V was pared by 9 bases and J by 3 bases, with 10 bases between. Germline loops: CDR1 KGHDR, CDR2 SFDVKD. The CDR3: CATATEHTGELFF. The CDR3 nucleotides are TGTGCCACCGCGACTGAACACACCGGGGAGCTGTTTTTT.

This sequence joins TRBV28 and TRBJ2-4; tentatively, D is TRBD2 (5 bases). Trimming took 3 bases from V and 8 from J, leaving 17 bases between them. CDR3 size: 15 residues. Germline assignment: CDR1 MDHEN and CDR2 SYDVKM. Here the CDR3 reads CASSFSDEGSDIQYF. CDR3 DNA sequence: TGTGCCAGCAGTTTCTCCGATGAGGGCTCGGACATTCAGTACTTC.

The V gene is TRBV5-6, the J gene TRBJ1-3; a weak D match, TRBD1 (6 bases). The germline gives CDR1 SGHDT, CDR2 YYEEEE. V was pared by 4 bases and J by 3 bases, with 17 bases between. The CDR3 is 16 residues long. The CDR3: CASSGRIRGSGNTIYF. CDR3 coding DNA: TGTGCCAGCAGCGGAAGAATCAGGGGAAGTGGAAACACCATATATTTT.

V gene TRBV11-2 combines with J gene TRBJ2-3, with a possible D match to TRBD1 (5 bases). The CDR3 contains 16 residues. Germline V gene lookup returns CDR1 SGHAT and CDR2 FQNNGV. V was clipped by 1 base and J by 0 bases, with 11 bases between them. CDR3 residues: CASSLVLGASTDTQYF. In nucleotides, the CDR3 is TGTGCCAGCAGCTTAGTTCTAGGGGCTAGCACAGATACGCAGTATTTT.

V usage is TRBV27 and J usage is TRBJ2-3, with a weak D call TRBD2 (6 bases). Trimming stripped 8 bases from V and 2 bases from J, with 8 bases between. Germline loops: CDR1 MNHEY, CDR2 SMNVEV (reference sequence). CDR3 size: 12 residues. The CDR3 DNA sequence: TGTGCCAGCCAGGGACTCACAGATACGCAGTATTTT. Its protein is CASQGLTDTQYF.

The V and J genes are TRBV4-1 and TRBJ2-3; 12 bases match TRBD2. CDR3 length equals 15 residues. The germline V gene encodes CDR1 MGHRA and CDR2 YSYEKL. Trimming cost V 0 bases and J 5 bases; bases outside gene matches: 0. The chain's CDR3 is CASSQELAGGDTQYF. The CDR3, as DNA: TGCGCCAGCAGCCAAGAACTAGCGGGGGGAGATACGCAGTATTTT.

V and J are TRBV4-1 and TRBJ1-2; 7 bases align to TRBD1. The CDR3 is 15 residues long. Trimming removed 0 bases from V and 5 bases from J; junction bases left unmatched: 6. Germline values: CDR1 MGHRA, CDR2 YSYEKL. Here the CDR3 DNA reads TGCGCCAGCAGCCAAGAGATGACAGGGTCTTATGGCTACACCTTC. It encodes CASSQEMTGSYGYTF.

This clone has only one observation. J is TRBJ2-3 and V is TRBV7-2, with D perhaps matching TRBD2 (5 bases). Germline lookup yields CDR1 SGHTA and CDR2 FQGNSA. The CDR3 totals 14 residues. V was shortened by 2 bases and J by 6 bases, with 12 bases between the two germline ends. The DNA for the CDR3 is TGTGCCAGCAGCTTAACAGCGAGAGGGGATACGCAGTATTTT. Encoded protein: CASSLTARGDTQYF.

V gene TRBV9 combines with J gene TRBJ1-6, with D maybe TRBD1 (6 bases). V dropped 5 bases and J dropped 5 bases, with 17 bases sitting between them. The CDR3 sequence is 16 residues long. Looked up from germline, CDR1 is SGDLS and CDR2 is YYNGEE. In DNA, the CDR3 is TGTGCCAGCAGTGTCGACCCGACAGGCAATAATTCACCCCTCCACTTT. This encodes CASSVDPTGNNSPLHF.

V is TRBV11-3 and J is TRBJ2-2, with 10 bases matching TRBD2. From germline, CDR1 is SGHNT and CDR2 YENEEA. J was trimmed by 4 bases and V by 1 base; bases with no gene match: 3. This CDR3 is built from 16 residues. As DNA, the CDR3 is TGTGCCAGCAGCTTAGTTAGCGGGGGGACCACCGGGGAGCTGTTTTTT. Translation: CASSLVSGGTTGELFF. The variable domain in full, with the rest retrieved from reference TRBV11-3 and TRBJ2-2, is EAGVVQSPRYKIIEKKQPVAFWCNPISGHNTLYWYLQNLGQGPELLIRYENEEAVDDSQLPKDRFSAERLKGVDSTLKIQPAELGDSAVYLCASSLVSGGTTGELFFGEGSRLTVL.

V usage is TRBV5-1 and J usage is TRBJ2-7; D is perhaps TRBD2 (5 bases). V lost 4 bases to trimming and J lost 2 bases, with 10 bases between them. The CDR3 sequence is 13 residues long. Germline loops: CDR1 SGHRS, CDR2 YFSETQ. CDR3 bases: TGCGCCAGCAGCCTCGGGATACCCTACGAGCAGTACTTC. Its protein is CASSLGIPYEQYF.

The rearrangement joins TRBV12-3 or TRBV12-4 to TRBJ1-4; 7 bases fit TRBD1. CDR3 size: 13 residues. With V trimmed by 5 bases and J by 10 bases, 7 bases remained unmatched. CDR3 coding DNA: TGTGCCAGCAGTGGACAGGAGAAAATAAAACTGTTTTTT. This translates into CASSGQEKIKLFF.

This chain links TRBV7-2 with TRBJ2-1; 10 bases map to TRBD2. Germline CDR1 reads SGHTA; CDR2 reads FQGNSA. Trimming at V came to 1 base and at J to 3 bases, leaving 6 bases not matched to a gene. This CDR3 contains 17 residues. CDR3 region: CASSLVSSGGIYNEQFF. CDR3 in DNA: TGTGCCAGCAGCTTAGTATCTAGCGGGGGAATCTACAATGAGCAGTTCTTC.

The DNA for the CDR3 is TGTGCCAGCAACCTCGGGTACCAAGAGACCCAGTACTTC. It encodes CASNLGYQETQYF. V and J are TRBV5-5 and TRBJ2-5; the D is unclear. The CDR3 contains 13 residues. Between the trimmed V and J ends, which lost 6 bases and 0 bases, there was a span of 9 bases. Germline lookup yields CDR1 SGHKS and CDR2 YYEKEE (reference sequence).

The chain employs TRBV2 and TRBJ1-4; TRBD1 is a possible D gene (5 bases). The V gene's germline CDR1 is SNHLY and CDR2 FYNNEI. The CDR3 length is 14 residues. The V end lost 6 bases, the J end lost 3 bases, and 11 bases lay between the germline ends. Written as DNA, the CDR3 is TGTGCCAGCAGCGCAGACAGACCTAATGAAAAACTGTTTTTT. This sequence encodes CASSADRPNEKLFF.

V is TRBV6-2 or TRBV6-3 and J is TRBJ1-2; tentative D call: TRBD1 (5 bases). Germline values: CDR1 MNHEY, CDR2 SVGEGT. V shed 4 bases and J shed 6 bases, with 9 bases lying between them. This CDR3 has 12 amino acids. The DNA for the CDR3 is TGTGCCAGCAGTTGGACAAGGAATGGCTACACCTTC. This encodes CASSWTRNGYTF.

The chain joins TRBV10-1 to TRBJ2-1; 7 positions agree with TRBD2. This CDR3 comprises 15 residues. Germline assignment: CDR1 WNHNN and CDR2 SYGVQD (reference sequence). V dropped 3 bases and J dropped 5; count of bases not matched to a gene: 7. CDR3 DNA sequence: TGCGCCAGCAGTGAATTTGGGACTAACGACAATGAGCAGTTCTTC. It specifies CASSEFGTNDNEQFF.

This clone was detected only once. The V and J genes are TRBV2 and TRBJ2-1, with 14 bases fitting TRBD2. Germline CDR1 is SNHLY and CDR2 is FYNNEI. The CDR3 extends over 15 amino acids. With V trimmed by 7 bases and J by 6 bases, 5 bases remained unmatched. The CDR3 sequence: CASIRLAGGPNEQFF. As DNA, the CDR3 is TGTGCCAGCATCCGACTAGCGGGGGGGCCCAATGAGCAGTTCTTC.

The rearrangement joins TRBV7-2 to TRBJ2-3, with 7 bases fitting TRBD1. J gave up 5 bases and V 10 bases, and 9 bases lay outside the gene matches. The CDR3 is 13 amino acids. Per germline, CDR1 SGHTA and CDR2 FQGNSA. DNA of the CDR3: TGTGCCACCTCACAGGGGCATGAAGATACGCAGTATTTT. Residues: CATSQGHEDTQYF.

The V and J genes are TRBV12-5 and TRBJ2-4; D remains ambiguous. This CDR3 contains 19 residues. V dropped 3 bases and J dropped 1 base, with 22 bases sitting between them. Germline values: CDR1 LGHNT, CDR2 FRNRAP. This chain's CDR3 is CASGFLREFTTSAKNIQYF. The CDR3 DNA reads TGTGCTAGTGGTTTCCTCCGTGAGTTCACGACTTCGGCCAAAAACATTCAGTACTTC.

The chain couples TRBV19 to TRBJ1-2; 7 bases fit TRBD1. CDR1 is LNHDA and CDR2 is SQIVND in the germline V gene (reference sequence). The junction had 5 bases not matched to a gene; V was cut back by 2 bases and J by 2 bases. CDR3 length equals 15 residues. This CDR3 is CASSIRTGENYGYTF. The DNA of the CDR3 is TGTGCCAGTAGTATAAGGACAGGAGAAAACTATGGCTACACCTTC.

This clone has a handful of counts. The rearrangement uses TRBV10-3 and TRBJ1-4, with D possibly TRBD1 on 5 matching bases. Germline CDR1 ENHRY, CDR2 SYGVKD. Between the trimmed V and J ends, which lost 0 bases and 7 bases, there was a span of 12 bases. This CDR3 is 15 amino acids long. CDR3 DNA sequence: TGTGCCATCAGTGAGTCTCTGGGGGGAGGTGAAAAACTGTTTTTT. Translated: CAISESLGGGEKLFF.

This chain connects TRBV3-1 (or the pseudogene TRBV3-2) to TRBJ1-1, with D possibly TRBD1 on 6 matching bases. CDR3 size: 15 residues. In germline, CDR1 is LGHDT, CDR2 YNNKEL (reference sequence). Trimming shortened V by 3 bases and J by 0 bases, and 11 bases separated the two germline ends. CDR3 residues: CASSHLDRLNTEAFF. In DNA, the CDR3 is TGTGCCAGCAGCCACCTGGACAGATTGAACACTGAAGCTTTCTTT.

This clone was counted a single time. Written as DNA, the CDR3 is TGTGCCAGCAGTTCAGGGACTTATCAGCCCCAGCATTTT. Translation gives CASSSGTYQPQHF. This rearrangement joins TRBV6-5 to TRBJ1-5; D may be TRBD1 (5 bases). Germline CDR1 MNHEY, CDR2 SVGAGI. Trimming stripped 4 bases from V and 5 bases from J, with 9 bases between. This CDR3 contains 13 residues.

CDR3 protein: CAISETSGREKLFF. CDR3 coding DNA: TGTGCCATCAGCGAAACAAGCGGAAGAGAAAAACTGTTTTTT. The rearrangement joins TRBV10-3 to TRBJ1-4; D not resolved. The V gene's germline CDR1 is ENHRY and CDR2 SYGVKD. The ends were cut back, 6 bases at V and 8 bases at J, with 16 bases in the middle. The length of the CDR3 is 14 residues.

The J gene is TRBJ2-1, the V gene TRBV7-9, with D possibly TRBD2 on 5 matching bases. In germline, CDR1 is SEHNR, CDR2 FQNEAQ (reference sequence). Trimming removed 5 bases from V and 3 bases from J, with 17 bases in between. The CDR3 sequence is 16 residues long. Here the CDR3 DNA reads TGTGCCAGCAGCCCGACCATGGGCGGGTACTACAATGAGCAGTTCTTC. Its translation: CASSPTMGGYYNEQFF.

The chain joins TRBV2 to TRBJ2-7, with TRBD2 identical over 13 bases. Germline trimming cut 4 bases from V and 3 bases from J; bases unmatched to any gene: 6. Germline CDR1 SNHLY, CDR2 FYNNEI. The CDR3 extends over 16 amino acids. CDR3 amino acids: CASSGRLAGGNYEQYF. The CDR3 DNA is TGTGCCAGCAGTGGCAGACTAGCGGGGGGCAACTACGAGCAGTACTTC.